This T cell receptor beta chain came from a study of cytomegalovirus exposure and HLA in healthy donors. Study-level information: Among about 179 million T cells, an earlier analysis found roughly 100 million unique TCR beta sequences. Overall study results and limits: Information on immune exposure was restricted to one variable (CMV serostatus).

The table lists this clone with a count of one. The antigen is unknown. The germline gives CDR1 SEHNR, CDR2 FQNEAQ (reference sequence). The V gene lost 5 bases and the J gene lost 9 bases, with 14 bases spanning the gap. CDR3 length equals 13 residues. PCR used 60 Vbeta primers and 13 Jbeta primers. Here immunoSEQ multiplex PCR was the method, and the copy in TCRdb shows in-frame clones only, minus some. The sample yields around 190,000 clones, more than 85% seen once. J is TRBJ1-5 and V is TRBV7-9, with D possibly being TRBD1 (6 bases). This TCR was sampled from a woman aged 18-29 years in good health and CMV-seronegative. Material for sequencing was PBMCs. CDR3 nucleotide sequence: TGTGCCAGCAGCCAGGGGTTGCGGTCGCCCCAGCATTTT. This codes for CASSQGLRSPQHF.